One and the same sample provided the 17 T cell receptor beta chains below, sequenced in a study of human T cells and chemical hapten exposure. From the RACE reads, TCRdb called clonotypes with MiXCR, one entry per CDR3 protein. The sample shows roughly 180,000 distinct CDR3 sequences, under 25% of them seen only once. Documented time point: patch test 1, 2 weeks after DPC sensitization. Treatment specified: therapeutic diphenylcyclopropenone sensitization with weekly scalp DPC. The source was whole blood, collected in connection with sensitization to the hapten diphenylcyclopropenone (DPC). Receptor source: a woman between 45 and 60 years old with alopecia areata. Some clones in this sample may be carry-over from other donors' samples.

This clonotype was recorded a few times. This chain connects TRBV7-8 to TRBJ2-7, with 11 bases fitting TRBD2. The germline gives CDR1 SGHVS, CDR2 FQNEAQ. Unmatched junction bases numbered 13, after V lost 0 bases and J lost 6 bases. This CDR3 spans 18 amino acids. CDR3 region: CASSLAATSGISAREQYF. CDR3 DNA sequence: TGTGCCAGCAGCTTAGCCGCGACTAGCGGGATTAGTGCCCGCGAGCAGTACTTC.

The chain carries TRBV2 and TRBJ1-2, with D tentatively TRBD1 (5 bases). Trimming took off 10 bases at V and 6 bases at J, with 18 bases between the two ends. CDR1 is SNHLY, CDR2 FYNNEI, per germline. The CDR3 length is 13 residues. This CDR3 is CATAPEAGHGYTF. For the CDR3, the DNA is TGTGCCACCGCCCCCGAGGCAGGGCATGGCTACACCTTC.

This clonotype was seen a few times. The V call is TRBV20-1, the J call TRBJ2-2; D is ambiguous. Germline assignment: CDR1 DFQATT and CDR2 SNEGSKA (reference sequence). Trimming cost V 7 bases and J 4 bases, with 7 bases left between them. The CDR3 has 11 residues. The CDR3 here is CSVKGTGELFF. CDR3 DNA: TGCAGTGTGAAGGGCACCGGGGAGCTGTTTTTT.

This clonotype was counted a few times. The rearrangement joins TRBV6-6 to TRBJ2-3; D remains ambiguous. This CDR3 is built from 10 residues. CDR1 and CDR2 from the germline V gene are MNHNY and SVGAGI (reference sequence). Trimming shortened V by 5 bases and J by 5 bases, and 2 bases separated the two germline ends. CDR3 sequence (DNA): TGTGCCAGCAGTGAAGATACGCAGTATTTT. Translation: CASSEDTQYF.

CDR3 sequence reads: CSARRQIVQETQYF. CDR3 nucleotides: TGCAGTGCCAGGAGACAGATTGTCCAAGAGACCCAGTACTTC. The genes are TRBV20-1 and TRBJ2-5, with a tentative D call TRBD1 (5 bases). Trimming shortened V by 6 bases and J by 1 base, and 15 bases separated the two germline ends. The CDR3 loop spans 14 amino acids. Germline CDR1 and CDR2: DFQATT and SNEGSKA (reference sequence).

The V call is TRBV6-2 or TRBV6-3, the J call TRBJ2-7; no reliable D call. CDR1 is MNHEY and CDR2 is SVGEGT in the germline V gene. Trimming cost V 2 bases and J 3 bases, with 11 bases left between them. The CDR3 runs to 14 residues. The CDR3 coding sequence is TGTGCCAGCAGTTACGGGCGCTGGAACTACGAGCAGTACTTC. It is translated as CASSYGRWNYEQYF.

The chain combines TRBV7-9 with TRBJ2-1; unclear D gene. This CDR3 has 12 amino acids. In germline, CDR1 is SEHNR, CDR2 FQNEAQ (reference sequence). Trimming cost V 6 bases and J 12 bases, with 15 bases left between them. CDR3 protein: CASSPNEAVQFF. CDR3 coding DNA: TGTGCCAGCAGTCCCAACGAGGCGGTGCAGTTCTTC.

This clonotype has a handful of counts. J is TRBJ1-5 and V is TRBV5-6; 12 nucleotides align to TRBD1. V was clipped by 4 bases and J by 1 base; unmatched bases: 3. This CDR3 has 16 residues. The V gene's germline CDR1 is SGHDT and CDR2 YYEEEE. The CDR3 DNA follows: TGTGCCAGCAGCCTGGGACAGGGGGCCAGCAATCAGCCCCAGCATTTT. Its translation is CASSLGQGASNQPQHF.

This clonotype occurred a few times. This rearrangement joins TRBV12-3 or TRBV12-4 to TRBJ2-3; 14 bases align to TRBD2. The V segment lost 6 bases and the J segment 4 bases; nucleotides outside the gene matches: 6. The CDR3 loop spans 16 amino acids. This CDR3 reads CASRWGTSGSPDTQYF. In DNA form, the CDR3 reads TGTGCCAGCAGATGGGGGACTAGCGGGAGCCCAGATACGCAGTATTTT.

This clonotype was found a few times. The V and J genes are TRBV10-3 and TRBJ1-4, with TRBD1 matching over 9 bases. The V and J ends lost 5 bases and 0 bases, in that order; junction bases with no gene match: 7. The CDR3 has 17 amino acids. The germline V gene encodes CDR1 ENHRY and CDR2 SYGVKD. The CDR3 region has the DNA TGTGCCATCAGTCCCGGGACAGGGACTCCAACTAATGAAAAACTGTTTTTT. Encoded protein: CAISPGTGTPTNEKLFF.

This rearrangement joins TRBV7-2 to TRBJ2-3; no clear D gene. The CDR3 contains 14 residues. Germline loops: CDR1 SGHTA, CDR2 FQGNSA. V was clipped by 1 base and J by 1 base, with 6 bases between them. CDR3 region: CASSLVVGTDTQYF. The CDR3 region has the DNA TGTGCCAGCAGCTTAGTGGTCGGCACAGATACGCAGTATTTT.

This clonotype showed up just a few times. The rearrangement uses TRBV5-1 and TRBJ2-1; D tentatively fits TRBD1 or TRBD2 (5 bases each). Per germline, CDR1 SGHRS and CDR2 YFSETQ. This CDR3 has 15 residues. V gave up 0 bases and J gave up 0 bases, with 7 bases separating them. The CDR3 loop reads CASSLGGFSYNEQFF. The CDR3 DNA sequence: TGCGCCAGCAGCTTGGGGGGGTTCTCCTACAATGAGCAGTTCTTC.

This chain links TRBV7-2 with TRBJ2-2, with a tentative D call TRBD1 (5 bases). This CDR3 is built from 15 residues. Trimming took off 2 bases at V and 6 bases at J, with 13 bases between the two ends. Germline CDR1 reads SGHTA; CDR2 reads FQGNSA. The CDR3, as DNA: TGTGCCAGCAGCTTACAGGGATGGTATCCCGGGGAGCTGTTTTTT. This translates into CASSLQGWYPGELFF.

This clonotype was seen more than once but under ten times. V gene TRBV20-1 combines with J gene TRBJ1-1; 7 bases map to TRBD1. The CDR3 is made up of 14 amino acids. Germline values: CDR1 DFQATT, CDR2 SNEGSKA (reference sequence). The ends lost 2 bases at V and 1 base at J; junction bases unmatched: 4. CDR3 in amino acids: CSARRTGRNTEAFF. The DNA of the CDR3 is TGCAGTGCTAGACGGACAGGCCGGAACACTGAAGCTTTCTTT.

This clonotype was seen only a few times. V usage is TRBV14 and J usage is TRBJ1-2; D is ambiguous. Germline values: CDR1 SGHDN, CDR2 FVKESK. This CDR3 is built from 13 residues. Trimming left V 2 bases short and J 6 bases short, with 10 bases between. The CDR3 sequence: CASSQFRADGYTF. The CDR3 DNA sequence: TGTGCCAGCAGCCAATTCCGGGCCGATGGCTACACCTTC.

V usage is TRBV19 and J usage is TRBJ2-1, with 7 bases lining up with TRBD1. V trimming: 7 bases; J trimming: 0 bases; junction bases outside the gene matches: 6. The CDR3 spans 15 residues. The V gene's germline CDR1 is LNHDA and CDR2 SQIVND (reference sequence). The CDR3 bases are TGTGCCAGTACCTTGGACAGGAGCTCCTACAATGAGCAGTTCTTC. Protein: CASTLDRSSYNEQFF.

This clonotype was observed a few times. The chain links TRBV2 to TRBJ2-5; D uncertain. The germline V gene encodes CDR1 SNHLY and CDR2 FYNNEI. There are 14 residues in the CDR3. Deletions cut 4 bases from V and 0 bases from J, with 9 bases between. The CDR3 DNA reads as TGTGCCAGCAGTGGGACCGCATACCAAGAGACCCAGTACTTC. It codes for CASSGTAYQETQYF. Full variable domain (remainder filled in from reference TRBV2 and TRBJ2-5): EPEVTQTPSHQVTQMGQEVILRCVPISNHLYFYWYRQILGQKVEFLVSFYNNEISEKSEIFDDQFSVERPDGSNFTLKIRSTKLEDSAMYFCASSGTAYQETQYFGPGTRLLVL.